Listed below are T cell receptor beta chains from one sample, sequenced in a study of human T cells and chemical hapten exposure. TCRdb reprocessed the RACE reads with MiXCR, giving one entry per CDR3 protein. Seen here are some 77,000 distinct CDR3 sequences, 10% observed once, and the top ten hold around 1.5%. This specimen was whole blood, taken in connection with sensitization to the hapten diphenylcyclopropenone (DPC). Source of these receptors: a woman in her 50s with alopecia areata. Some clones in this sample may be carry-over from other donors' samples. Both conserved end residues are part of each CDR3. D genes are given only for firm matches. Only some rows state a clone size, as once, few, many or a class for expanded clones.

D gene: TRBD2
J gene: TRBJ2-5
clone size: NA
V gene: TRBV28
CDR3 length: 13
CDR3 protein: CASRWTSGQTQYF
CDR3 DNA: TGTGCCAGCAGATGGACTAGTGGGCAGACCCAGTACTTC

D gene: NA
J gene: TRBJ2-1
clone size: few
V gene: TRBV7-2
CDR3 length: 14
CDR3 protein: CASSRRQVYNEQFF
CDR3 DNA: TGTGCCAGCAGCCGCAGACAAGTTTACAATGAGCAGTTCTTC

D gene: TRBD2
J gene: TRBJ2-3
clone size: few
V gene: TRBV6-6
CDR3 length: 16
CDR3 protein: CASTHGGRARGDTQYF
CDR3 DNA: TGTGCCAGCACCCATGGGGGGAGGGCCCGGGGAGATACGCAGTATTTT

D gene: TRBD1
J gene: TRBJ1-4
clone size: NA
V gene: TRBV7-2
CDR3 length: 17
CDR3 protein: CASSLRMRTGQNEKLFF
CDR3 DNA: TGTGCCAGCAGCTTAAGGATGCGGACAGGGCAAAATGAAAAACTGTTTTTT

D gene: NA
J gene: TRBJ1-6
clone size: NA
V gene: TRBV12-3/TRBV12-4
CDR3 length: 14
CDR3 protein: CASMGGPYNSPLHF
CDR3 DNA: TGTGCCAGCATGGGGGGCCCCTATAATTCACCCCTCCACTTT

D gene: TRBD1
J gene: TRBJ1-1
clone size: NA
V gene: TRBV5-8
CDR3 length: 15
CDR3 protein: CASSLGQGMNTEAFF
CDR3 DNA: TGTGCCAGCAGCTTGGGACAGGGCATGAACACTGAAGCTTTCTTT

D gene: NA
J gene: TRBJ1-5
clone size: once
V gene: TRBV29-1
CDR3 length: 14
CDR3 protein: CSARLQGTGQPQHF
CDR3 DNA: TGCAGCGCGCGACTTCAGGGGACCGGCCAGCCCCAGCATTTT

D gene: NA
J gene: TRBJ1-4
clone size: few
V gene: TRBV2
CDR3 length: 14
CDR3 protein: CASSTGNRSEKLFF
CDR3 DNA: TGTGCCAGCAGCACAGGGAATCGAAGTGAAAAACTGTTTTTT

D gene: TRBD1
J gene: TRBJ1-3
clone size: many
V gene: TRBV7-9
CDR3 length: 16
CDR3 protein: CASSSTGALSGNTIYF
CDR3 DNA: TGTGCCAGCAGCTCTACAGGGGCCCTCTCTGGAAACACCATATATTTT

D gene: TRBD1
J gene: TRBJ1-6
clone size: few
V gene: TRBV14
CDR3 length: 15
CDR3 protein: CASSQGQFRSSPLHF
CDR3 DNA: TGTGCCAGCAGCCAGGGACAGTTTAGGTCCTCACCCCTCCACTTT

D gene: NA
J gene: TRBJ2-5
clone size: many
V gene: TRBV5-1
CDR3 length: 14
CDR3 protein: CASSLSSGAETQYF
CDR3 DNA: TGCGCCAGCAGCTTAAGTTCCGGGGCCGAGACCCAGTACTTC

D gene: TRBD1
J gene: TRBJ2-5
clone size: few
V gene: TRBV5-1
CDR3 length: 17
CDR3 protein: CASSPGGDRGQSETQYF
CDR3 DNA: TGCGCCAGCAGCCCTGGAGGAGACAGGGGGCAATCGGAGACCCAGTACTTC

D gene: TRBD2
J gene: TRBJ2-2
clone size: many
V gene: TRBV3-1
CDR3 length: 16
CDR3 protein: CASSQEGAGAVGELFF
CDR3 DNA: TGTGCCAGCAGCCAAGAGGGCGCGGGAGCGGTCGGGGAGCTGTTTTTT

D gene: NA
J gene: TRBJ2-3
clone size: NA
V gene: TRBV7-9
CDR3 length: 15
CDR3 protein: CASSFRDPSTDTQYF
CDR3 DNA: TGTGCCAGCAGCTTCCGGGACCCAAGCACAGATACGCAGTATTTT

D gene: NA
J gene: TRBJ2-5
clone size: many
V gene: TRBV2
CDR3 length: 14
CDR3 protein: CASSDTWVMETQYF
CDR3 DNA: TGTGCCAGCAGTGATACGTGGGTAATGGAGACCCAGTACTTC

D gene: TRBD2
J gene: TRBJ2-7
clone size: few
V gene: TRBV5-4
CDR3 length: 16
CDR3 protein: CASSRGLELVSDEQYF
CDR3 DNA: TGTGCCAGCAGTCGGGGACTAGAGCTCGTGTCCGACGAGCAGTACTTC

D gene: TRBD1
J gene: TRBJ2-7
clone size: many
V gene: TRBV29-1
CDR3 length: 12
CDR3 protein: CSAGTGVYEQYF
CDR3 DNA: TGCAGCGCCGGGACAGGAGTTTACGAGCAGTACTTC

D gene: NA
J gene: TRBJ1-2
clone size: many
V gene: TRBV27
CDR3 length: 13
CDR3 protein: CASKRGANYGYTF
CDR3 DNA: TGTGCCAGCAAACGGGGCGCTAACTATGGCTACACCTTC

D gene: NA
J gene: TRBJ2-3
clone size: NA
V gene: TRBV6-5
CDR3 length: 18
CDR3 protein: CASSYSASVVGGTDTQYF
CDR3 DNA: TGTGCCAGCAGTTACTCGGCTAGCGTCGTGGGTGGCACAGATACGCAGTATTTT

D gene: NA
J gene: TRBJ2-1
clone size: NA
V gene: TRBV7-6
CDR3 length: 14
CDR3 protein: CASSRQDSDNEQFF
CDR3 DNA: TGTGCCAGCAGCCGACAGGACAGCGACAATGAGCAGTTCTTC

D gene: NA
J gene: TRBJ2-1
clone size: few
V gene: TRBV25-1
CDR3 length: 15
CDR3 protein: CASSGNPSSYNEQFF
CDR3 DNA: TGTGCCAGCAGTGGTAACCCGAGCTCCTACAATGAGCAGTTCTTC

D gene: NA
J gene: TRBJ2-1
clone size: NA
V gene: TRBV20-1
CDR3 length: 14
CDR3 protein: CSAFRGGPYNEQFF
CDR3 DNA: TGCAGTGCGTTCCGAGGTGGGCCCTACAATGAGCAGTTCTTC

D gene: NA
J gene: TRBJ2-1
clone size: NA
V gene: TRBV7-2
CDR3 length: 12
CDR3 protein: CASTRQFNEQFF
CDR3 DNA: TGTGCCAGCACCCGACAATTCAATGAGCAGTTCTTC

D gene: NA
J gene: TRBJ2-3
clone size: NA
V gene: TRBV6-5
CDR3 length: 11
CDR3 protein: CASRTGDTQYF
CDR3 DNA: TGTGCCAGCAGAACGGGGGATACGCAGTATTTT

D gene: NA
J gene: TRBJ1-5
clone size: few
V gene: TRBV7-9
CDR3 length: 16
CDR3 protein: CASSLDGGIGNQPQHF
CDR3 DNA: TGTGCCAGCAGCTTAGATGGGGGCATCGGCAATCAGCCCCAGCATTTT